This is a list of T cell receptor beta chains from one sample in a study of blood T cell repertoires in COVID-19. Clones were read by immunoSEQ multiplex PCR, and TCRdb kept only the in-frame ones, dropping some. In the table there are over 95,000 clones, roughly 85% of which are singletons. The specimen was peripheral blood. These receptors were obtained from a human donor in a cohort sampled during active COVID-19. CDR3s include the opening cysteine and the closing phenylalanine or tryptophan. The order of the fields is clone size, D gene, V gene, J gene, CDR3 DNA, CDR3 protein. D genes are given only for firm matches. Size values are once, few and many counts, or a class for expanded clones, and some rows have none.

NA,NA,TRBV4-2,TRBJ1-5,TGTGCCAGCAGCCAAGAAGGCGGGGGCCATGATCAGCCCCAGCATTTT,CASSQEGGGHDQPQHF
NA,TRBD1,TRBV6-5,TRBJ2-3,TGTGCCAGCAGCAAGGACAGGGCTAGCACAGATACGCAGTATTTT,CASSKDRASTDTQYF
NA,TRBD2,TRBV18,TRBJ2-7,TGTGCCAGCTCACCCAGCGGGGGGGCCTCCTACGAGCAGTACTTC,CASSPSGGASYEQYF
NA,NA,TRBV7-2,TRBJ2-1,TGTGCCAGCAGCTTAGATCCGTTCTATCAGGGTGAGCAGTTCTTC,CASSLDPFYQGEQFF
NA,NA,TRBV24-1,TRBJ1-2,TGTGCCAACCACAGGGACCTTAACTATGGCTACACCTTC,CANHRDLNYGYTF
once,NA,TRBV30,TRBJ1-5,TGTGCCTGGGGACAGAGCAATCAGCCCCAGCATTTT,CAWGQSNQPQHF
NA,TRBD1,TRBV15,TRBJ1-2,TGTGCCACCAGCAGGAAACAGGGGGAAAACTATGGCTACACCTTC,CATSRKQGENYGYTF
NA,NA,TRBV7-8,TRBJ1-6,TGTGCCAGCAGCTTAGCGGGGACACCCTCAAGAGGAGATTCACCCCTCCACTTT,CASSLAGTPSRGDSPLHF
NA,NA,TRBV19,TRBJ2-2,TGTGCCAGTACCCTTAACACACTAGCAGGTGGCGGGGAGCTGTTTTTT,CASTLNTLAGGGELFF
NA,NA,TRBV19,TRBJ1-5,TGTGCCAGTACCTCAAAAGGAACAGGTGGGCAGCCCCAGCATTTT,CASTSKGTGGQPQHF
few,TRBD2,TRBV6-1,TRBJ2-7,TGTGCCAGCAGTGAAGCTCGGACTGGGCGGGGGGACAACTTC,CASSEARTGRGDNF
NA,TRBD1,TRBV4-2,TRBJ1-2,TGTGCCAGCAGCACCCGGCAGGGGGAGCCCTTGGAGGGCTACACCTTC,CASSTRQGEPLEGYTF
NA,NA,TRBV19,TRBJ2-2,TGTGCCAGCAATGAACGGTACGGGGAGCTGTTTTTT,CASNERYGELFF
NA,NA,TRBV3-1/TRBV3-2,TRBJ1-2,TGTGCCAGCAGCCAAAACGAGTTCTATGGCTACACCTTC,CASSQNEFYGYTF
NA,TRBD1,TRBV30,TRBJ1-6,TGTGCCTGGAAAGACAGGGGGAATTCACCCCTCCACTTT,CAWKDRGNSPLHF
NA,NA,TRBV5-1,TRBJ2-3,TGCGCCAGCAGCTTGGTCAGGGCGGGAACAGATACGCAGTATTTT,CASSLVRAGTDTQYF
NA,TRBD1,TRBV7-2,TRBJ1-6,TGTGCCAGCAGCCCGGGACAGGGAACACCCCTCCACTTT,CASSPGQGTPLHF
medium-sized,TRBD2,TRBV6-6,TRBJ2-1,TGTGCCAGCAGAGCTAGCGGGGCCGCCTACAATGAGCAGTTCTTC,CASRASGAAYNEQFF
NA,TRBD1,TRBV19,TRBJ2-7,TGTGCCACCCTAGGCAGGGGGCCCTACGAGCAGTACTTC,CATLGRGPYEQYF
once,TRBD1,TRBV4-1,TRBJ2-3,TGCGCCAGCAGCCGTAGTCCGGGACAGGGAGGAGATACGCAGTATTTT,CASSRSPGQGGDTQYF
NA,NA,TRBV11-3,TRBJ2-3,TGTGCCAGCAGCTTAGGCGGCAATACGCAGTATTTT,CASSLGGNTQYF
NA,NA,TRBV18,TRBJ2-7,TGTGCCAGCTCACCAGAGACCTACGAGCAGTACTTC,CASSPETYEQYF
NA,NA,TRBV29-1,TRBJ1-1,TGCAGCGTCACTAAGACAGGGAACACTGAAGCTTTCTTT,CSVTKTGNTEAFF
once,NA,TRBV14,TRBJ2-7,TGTGCCAGCAGCCAAGTCGGGTACGAGCAGTACTTC,CASSQVGYEQYF
NA,TRBD2,TRBV15,TRBJ2-3,TGTGCCACCTCGATAGCGGGGGGTGGCACAGATACGCAGTATTTT,CATSIAGGGTDTQYF
NA,NA,TRBV19,TRBJ1-1,TGTGCCAGTAGTCTCAGGGGAAAGAACACTGAAGCTTTCTTT,CASSLRGKNTEAFF
NA,NA,TRBV15,TRBJ2-7,TGTGCCACCAGCAGGGGGAGGGAGCAGTACTTC,CATSRGREQYF
NA,NA,TRBV19,TRBJ1-2,TGTGCCAGTAGTAAGACAGACGTCCCTCTTGGCTACACCTTC,CASSKTDVPLGYTF
NA,TRBD2,TRBV19,TRBJ2-7,TGTGCCAGTAGCCCCCTATGGTCGGCGGGGGGAAAGGAGCAGTACTTC,CASSPLWSAGGKEQYF
NA,NA,TRBV12-5,TRBJ1-6,TGTGCTAGTGGTTTCGAGAGCTATAATTCACCCCTCCACTTT,CASGFESYNSPLHF
NA,NA,TRBV2,TRBJ2-3,TGTGCCAGCACCCCCCCGGGGGTGCCCCCCACAGATACGCAGTATTTT,CASTPPGVPPTDTQYF
NA,NA,TRBV12-3/TRBV12-4,TRBJ2-7,TGTGCCAGCAGTCGACAGCAGAACTACGAGCAGTACTTC,CASSRQQNYEQYF
NA,TRBD2,TRBV4-1,TRBJ2-2,TGCGCCAGCAGCCAAAGCGGGGGGTACACCGGGGAGCTGTTTTTT,CASSQSGGYTGELFF
NA,TRBD1,TRBV7-2,TRBJ1-3,TGTGCCAGCAGCCCCGCCGGGACAGGGGGTACTGGAAACACCATATATTTT,CASSPAGTGGTGNTIYF
NA,NA,TRBV7-2,TRBJ2-4,TGTGCCAGCAAACCACAGGGGACTGCAAACATTCAGTACTTC,CASKPQGTANIQYF
few,NA,TRBV28,TRBJ1-5,TGTGCCAGCAGTTTAGGGAGCAGCAATCAGCCCCAGCATTTT,CASSLGSSNQPQHF
NA,TRBD2,TRBV29-1,TRBJ2-7,TGCAGCGCACGGGAGGGGCTCTCCTACGGGCAGTACTTC,CSAREGLSYGQYF
NA,NA,TRBV6-1,TRBJ2-7,TGTGCCAGCAGTGATTGGGCAGGGCCCTCCTACGAGCAGTACTTC,CASSDWAGPSYEQYF
once,NA,TRBV7-2,TRBJ2-7,TGTGCCAGCAGCTTAGTGGTACGGGGAAGCTCCTACGAGCAGTACTTC,CASSLVVRGSSYEQYF
NA,NA,TRBV24-1,TRBJ2-1,TGTGCCACCAGTGATCCTAGTTACAATGAGCAGTTCTTC,CATSDPSYNEQFF
NA,TRBD1,TRBV6-6,TRBJ1-3,TGTGCCAGCAGTTATAGGGCAGGGGGCGGGTACACCATATATTTT,CASSYRAGGGYTIYF
NA,TRBD1,TRBV5-6,TRBJ2-1,TGTGCCAGCAGCCTGAGGGGACAGGGGACCTACAATGAGCAGTTCTTC,CASSLRGQGTYNEQFF
NA,TRBD2,TRBV7-2,TRBJ2-3,TGTGCCAGCAGCGCTAGCGGGGGGGCGTTAGATACGCAGTATTTT,CASSASGGALDTQYF
NA,TRBD1,TRBV6-2/TRBV6-3,TRBJ2-6,TGTGCCAGCAGTTCCCCGGGACAGGGGGCTAGGTTTGGGGCCAACGTCCTGACTTTC,CASSSPGQGARFGANVLTF
NA,TRBD2,TRBV3-1/TRBV3-2,TRBJ2-3,TGTGCCAGCAGCCAAGCATTAGCGGGGCGTAGCACAGATACGCAGTATTTT,CASSQALAGRSTDTQYF
NA,TRBD2,TRBV7-2,TRBJ2-1,TGTGCCAGCAGCTCGGTGGCTAGCGGGTATATGGACAATGAGCAGTTCTTC,CASSSVASGYMDNEQFF
NA,TRBD1,TRBV5-6,TRBJ2-7,TGTGCCAGCAGCGACGGGACAGGGGGCTGGTACGAGCAGTACTTC,CASSDGTGGWYEQYF
NA,NA,TRBV7-9,TRBJ1-6,TGTGCCAGCAGCTCCCTGTTGGGGAGGAATTCACCCCTCCACTTT,CASSSLLGRNSPLHF
NA,NA,TRBV5-4,TRBJ2-4,TGTGCCAGCAAGGACTTACAGTACTTC,CASKDLQYF
NA,NA,TRBV7-7,TRBJ2-3,TGTGCCAGCAGCCAGGGGGGTGATACGCAGTATTTT,CASSQGGDTQYF
NA,TRBD1,TRBV6-5,TRBJ1-1,TGTGCCAGCGTGGACAGGGGGGAAGCTTTCTTT,CASVDRGEAFF